Listed here are 2 T cell receptor beta chains from one sample, sequenced in a study of cytomegalovirus exposure and HLA in healthy donors. The PCR contained 60 Vbeta and 13 Jbeta primers. TCRdb keeps only in-frame clones here, not all; method: immunoSEQ multiplex PCR. Of approximately 52,000 clones in the sample, 55% to 75% are singletons; the top ten hold about 37%. Sequenced sample: PBMCs. These receptors all stem from a middle-aged man in good health and CMV-seropositive.

This clone was seen a few times. The V call is TRBV5-4, the J call TRBJ2-7; D is unclear. Deletions cut 1 base from V and 5 bases from J, with 4 bases between. Germline lookup yields CDR1 SGHNT and CDR2 YYREEE (reference sequence). The length of the CDR3 is 11 residues. CDR3 residues: CASSLTDEQYF. The CDR3, as DNA: TGTGCCAGCAGCTTGACGGACGAGCAGTACTTC.

The chain carries TRBV30 and TRBJ2-1; 16 positions agree with TRBD2. V lost 4 bases to trimming and J lost 9 bases; unmatched junction nucleotides: 3. Germline-derived CDR1 and CDR2 are GTSNPN and SVGIG (reference sequence). This CDR3 has 14 amino acids. CDR3 in amino acids: CAWTGTSGGGEQFF. In nucleotides, the CDR3 is TGTGCCTGGACAGGGACTAGCGGGGGGGGTGAGCAGTTCTTC.